The T cell receptor (beta chain) under discussion was sequenced for a study of T-cell reconstitution after alpha-beta-depleted transplantation in children. Unique molecular identifiers were used to barcode this TCRbeta library. TCRdb re-analysed the PCR reads in MiXCR, keeping a single row per CDR3 protein. Here the sample spans about 980,000 distinct CDR3 sequences, 25% to 30% being singletons. This clonotype was seen a few times. There are 14 residues in the CDR3. Germline CDR1 reads SGHTS; CDR2 reads YDEGEE. The ends lost 4 bases at V and 5 bases at J; junction bases unmatched: 6. Source: PBMCs, mostly from graft donor cells, taken 360 days after TCRalphabeta/CD19-depleted stem cell transplant. The chain couples TRBV5-8 to TRBJ2-5, with 9 bases aligning to TRBD2. This receptor was obtained from a boy in the first two years of life who had a stem cell transplant for SCID, so the T cells may come from the graft donor. CDR3: CASSKGTSWETQYF. Written as DNA, the CDR3 is TGTGCCAGCAGCAAGGGGACTAGCTGGGAGACCCAGTACTTC.